A selection of T cell receptor beta chains follows, all from one sample in a study of blood T cell repertoires in COVID-19. Clones were read by immunoSEQ multiplex PCR, and TCRdb kept only the in-frame ones, dropping some. The data hold under 250,000 clones, with roughly 87% observed a single time. The specimen sequenced was PBMCs or T cells enriched from blood (not recorded which). These receptors were collected from a woman in her 30s with acute COVID-19. CDR3s include the opening cysteine and the closing phenylalanine or tryptophan. The D gene is left open where the match is weak. Where a row states a size, it is once, few, many or the class of an expanded clone; other rows omit it.

D gene,clone size,J gene,V gene,CDR3 DNA,CDR3 protein
-,-,TRBJ1-2,TRBV6-4,TGTGCCAGCAGTGACGGGCCGCCGGCGGGCTATGGCTACACCTTC,CASSDGPPAGYGYTF
-,-,TRBJ2-1,TRBV4-3,TGCGCCAGCAGCCTAACCCAGGATCGCAATGAGCAGTTCTTC,CASSLTQDRNEQFF
-,-,TRBJ1-2,TRBV6-5,TGTGCCAGCACTACGACAGAACGCTATGGCTACACCTTC,CASTTTERYGYTF
-,-,TRBJ1-3,TRBV7-6,TGTGCCAGCAGCAGGGGTAGTGGAAACACCATATATTTT,CASSRGSGNTIYF
TRBD2,-,TRBJ2-1,TRBV30,TGTGCCTGGGAGCTGGGAGGGTCCTACAATGAGCAGTTCTTC,CAWELGGSYNEQFF
TRBD1,-,TRBJ2-7,TRBV7-8,TGTGCCAGCAGCTTAAACTCGCTGTTGAACCGGGACAGGGGGCAGGAGCAGTACTTC,CASSLNSLLNRDRGQEQYF
-,-,TRBJ2-3,TRBV15,TGTGCCACCAGCAGAGATATCCAGGGGCGATACACAGATACGCAGTATTTT,CATSRDIQGRYTDTQYF
-,-,TRBJ1-1,TRBV7-9,TGTGCCAGCAGCTTAGGGGGGGACACTGAAGCTTTCTTT,CASSLGGDTEAFF
TRBD2,-,TRBJ2-1,TRBV6-5,TGTGCCAGCAGTAAAACTAGCGGGGGCAACAATGAGCAGTTCTTC,CASSKTSGGNNEQFF
TRBD1,once,TRBJ1-5,TRBV19,TGTGCCAGTAGGGCTACAGGGGCAAATCAGCCCCAGCATTTT,CASRATGANQPQHF
TRBD1,-,TRBJ1-2,TRBV20-1,TGCAGTGCTAGTTACCAGGGGGCAGGCTATGGCTACACCTTC,CSASYQGAGYGYTF
-,-,TRBJ2-1,TRBV9,TGTGCCAGCAGCGTAGGCCACGGGGACAATGAGCAGTTCTTC,CASSVGHGDNEQFF
-,-,TRBJ1-1,TRBV3-1/TRBV3-2,TGTGCCAGCAGCCAAGCCAGTGGAGGGGATTTCTTT,CASSQASGGDFF
TRBD2,-,TRBJ2-3,TRBV5-5,TGTGCCAGCAGTGGACTAGCGGGGGGTACAGATACGCAGTATTTT,CASSGLAGGTDTQYF
-,-,TRBJ1-2,TRBV29-1,TGCAGCGTTGAACGGGGAGGGGAAGGCTACACCTTC,CSVERGGEGYTF
TRBD1,-,TRBJ1-4,TRBV7-6,TGTGCCAGCAGCTTGAACTCAGGGGGAACTAATGAAAAACTGTTTTTT,CASSLNSGGTNEKLFF
TRBD2,-,TRBJ2-3,TRBV7-2,TGTGCCAGCAGCTTAGCACCAGCGGGGGGGCCGGAAGATACGCAGTATTTT,CASSLAPAGGPEDTQYF
TRBD1,few,TRBJ1-2,TRBV2,TGTGCCAGCAGTAAGGACAGGGATGGAGGCTACACCTTC,CASSKDRDGGYTF
TRBD1,few,TRBJ1-2,TRBV30,TGTGCCTGGAGTGTATCCCGGACAGGGGACCGCTACACCTTC,CAWSVSRTGDRYTF
TRBD1,few,TRBJ1-1,TRBV19,TGTGCCAGTAGTAAGGGACAGGGCTTTCTCTCAGAAGCTTTCTTT,CASSKGQGFLSEAFF
TRBD1,-,TRBJ1-1,TRBV7-8,TGTGCCAGCAGCTTAGAGGGGGCGAACACTGAAGCTTTCTTT,CASSLEGANTEAFF
TRBD1,once,TRBJ1-2,TRBV27,TGTGCCAGCAGGACAGGGGATCATGGCTACACCTTC,CASRTGDHGYTF
-,-,TRBJ2-1,TRBV7-9,TGTGCCAGCAGCTTAGCGGGGCTAGGGCCCTACAATGAGCAGTTCTTC,CASSLAGLGPYNEQFF
-,-,TRBJ2-3,TRBV4-3,TGCGCCAGCAGCCATACAGGGGGGGCAGATACGCAGTATTTT,CASSHTGGADTQYF
TRBD1,-,TRBJ1-2,TRBV3-1/TRBV3-2,TGTGCCAGCAGCCTAGACAGGGATGGCTACACCTTC,CASSLDRDGYTF
TRBD1,-,TRBJ1-4,TRBV5-6,TGTGCCAGCAGTTCAACCGGGACAGGGGTGGAAAAACTGTTTTTT,CASSSTGTGVEKLFF
TRBD1,-,TRBJ1-5,TRBV24-1,TGTGCCACCAGTGACCCCGACAGGGTCCCACTGTGTAGCAATCAGCCCCAGCATTTT,CATSDPDRVPLCSNQPQHF
-,-,TRBJ1-2,TRBV9,TGTGCCAGCAGCGTAGCAGGGTATGGCTACACCTTC,CASSVAGYGYTF
-,-,TRBJ2-7,TRBV3-1/TRBV3-2,TGTGCCAGCAGCCAAGCGGGTACCTCCTACGAGCAGTACTTC,CASSQAGTSYEQYF
-,-,TRBJ2-3,TRBV10-3,TGTGCCATCAGTGAAGGCAGGGCTAGCACAGATACGCAGTATTTT,CAISEGRASTDTQYF
TRBD1,-,TRBJ1-1,TRBV7-9,TGTGCCAGCAGCCCGGGGACAGGGTTCCTCCCTGAAGCTTTCTTT,CASSPGTGFLPEAFF
-,-,TRBJ1-1,TRBV10-1,TGCGCCAGCAGTGAATACAGGGCCCCGAACACTGAAGCTTTCTTT,CASSEYRAPNTEAFF
-,once,TRBJ1-3,TRBV5-5,TGTGCCAGCAGCTTACATCCAACGAGGTCTGGAAACACCATATATTTT,CASSLHPTRSGNTIYF
-,-,TRBJ2-1,TRBV27,TGTGCCAGCAGTTTCGTCGGGACACCGTACAATGAGCAGTTCTTC,CASSFVGTPYNEQFF
TRBD1,-,TRBJ1-1,TRBV2,TGTGCCAGCAGTGTACAGGGGACCCGGGAGAGGGGAGCTTTCTTT,CASSVQGTRERGAFF
TRBD1,once,TRBJ2-5,TRBV11-2,TGTGCCAGCAGCTTAATCGGACAGGGGAGTGCGGAGACCCAGTACTTC,CASSLIGQGSAETQYF
TRBD1,-,TRBJ2-7,TRBV6-2/TRBV6-3,TGTGCCAGCAGTTACCGGATTCGGGACAGGGGGTCCTACGAGCAGTACTTC,CASSYRIRDRGSYEQYF
-,-,TRBJ2-2,TRBV7-9,TGTGCCAGCAGCCCTCACACCGGGGAGCTGTTTTTT,CASSPHTGELFF
-,-,TRBJ2-3,TRBV5-8,TGTGCCAGCACCCCTCCAGGATCAGATACGCAGTATTTT,CASTPPGSDTQYF
TRBD1,-,TRBJ2-6,TRBV3-1/TRBV3-2,TGTGCCAGCAGCCTCGGGACAGGGTACTCTGGGGCCAACGTCCTGACTTTC,CASSLGTGYSGANVLTF
-,-,TRBJ2-1,TRBV20-1,TGCAGTGGGGCCTCCTACAATGAGCAGTTCTTC,CSGASYNEQFF
TRBD1,-,TRBJ1-4,TRBV5-1,TGCGCCAGCAGCGCCGAACCCCAGGGGGTAGGGAATGAAAAACTGTTTTTT,CASSAEPQGVGNEKLFF
TRBD1,-,TRBJ2-1,TRBV7-8,TGTGCCAGCAGCCCCCAGGAGGGGACAGGGCTCTTC,CASSPQEGTGLF
TRBD1,-,TRBJ2-3,TRBV7-8,TGTGCCAGCAGCTTAGCCATCATCACAGGGGGAACAGATACGCAGTATTTT,CASSLAIITGGTDTQYF
-,-,TRBJ1-4,TRBV6-2/TRBV6-3,TGTGCCAGCAGTTACTCTTTCCCGGGAGCAAATGAAAAACTGTTTTTT,CASSYSFPGANEKLFF
TRBD1,-,TRBJ1-2,TRBV4-3,TGCGCCAGCAGCCAAGAAGACGGGACAGGCATTGGCTACACCTTC,CASSQEDGTGIGYTF